The 14 T cell receptor beta chains given below trace back to one sample, sequenced in a study of shared clonotypes between healthy human individuals. Sequencing was performed with immunoSEQ multiplex PCR; in TCRdb, only in-frame clones are kept and a portion is missing. This sample has about 2.4 million clones, with roughly 92% found just once. The specimen was naive CD4+ T cells sorted from blood. Regarding subset: CD45RA+ positively selected. The receptors originated from a man younger than 35 in good health.

This CDR3 is CASSVDGTFGYEQYF. The CDR3 DNA reads as TGTGCCAGCAGCGTAGATGGGACCTTTGGGTACGAGCAGTACTTC. The rearrangement links TRBV9 to TRBJ2-7, with D perhaps being TRBD1 or TRBD2 (5 bases each). From germline, CDR1 is SGDLS and CDR2 YYNGEE. The V end was cut by 0 bases, the J end by 4 bases, with 14 bases between. This CDR3 spans 15 amino acids.

This clone showed up just once. The chain links TRBV21-1 to TRBJ2-4; the D call TRBD1 from the table was never checked on the DNA. TRBV21-1 is a known pseudogene. The CDR3 consists of 18 residues. The CDR3 loop reads CASSKGTGVPLAKNIQYF. The CDR3 nucleotides read TGTGCCAGCAGCAAAGGGACAGGGGTCCCCTTAGCCAAAAACATTCAGTACTTC.

The chain combines TRBV15 with TRBJ1-6; unclear D gene. The germline CDR1 and CDR2 sequences are LNHNV and YYDKDF (reference sequence). V gave up 0 bases and J gave up 0 bases, with 18 bases separating them. This CDR3 comprises 20 residues. CDR3 in amino acids: CATSRDFPDPIHSYNSPLHF. CDR3 nucleotides: TGTGCCACCAGCAGAGATTTTCCGGACCCTATTCACTCCTATAATTCACCCCTCCACTTT.

Only a few counts were recorded for this clone. This chain joins TRBV10-3 and TRBJ1-2; D is uncertain. The length of the CDR3 is 11 residues. V lost 7 bases and J lost 5, with 8 bases in between. Germline CDR1 reads ENHRY; CDR2 reads SYGVKD. The CDR3 DNA sequence: TGTGCCATCACCGACGATTATGGCTACACCTTC. Residues: CAITDDYGYTF.

The CDR3: CASSWTSGINEQYF. The CDR3 coding sequence is TGTGCCAGTAGTTGGACTAGCGGGATAAACGAGCAGTACTTC. This chain connects TRBV19 to TRBJ2-7; 12 bases agree with TRBD2. The CDR3 length is 14 residues. Germline V gene sequence: CDR1 LNHDA, CDR2 SQIVND (reference sequence). With V trimmed by 5 bases and J by 5 bases, 4 bases remained unmatched.

V and J are TRBV5-1 and TRBJ2-7; the D gene is possibly TRBD1 (6 bases). Germline-derived CDR1 and CDR2 are SGHRS and YFSETQ. There are 14 residues in the CDR3. The ends were cut back, 4 bases at V and 3 bases at J, with 14 bases in the middle. This CDR3 is CASSKTGTNYEQYF. Here the CDR3 DNA reads TGCGCCAGCAGCAAGACCGGGACAAACTACGAGCAGTACTTC.

The CDR3: CAMGANEETQYF. The CDR3 DNA reads TGTGCCATGGGGGCCAATGAGGAGACCCAGTACTTC. The rearrangement uses TRBV10-3 and TRBJ2-5; D perhaps matches TRBD1 (6 bases). Trimming removed 9 bases from V and 5 bases from J, with 13 bases in between. There are 12 residues in the CDR3. Germline values: CDR1 ENHRY, CDR2 SYGVKD.

The gene calls are TRBV5-1 and TRBJ2-7, with 8 nucleotides matching TRBD2. CDR1 is SGHRS and CDR2 is YFSETQ in the germline V gene. The CDR3 extends over 23 amino acids. The ends lost 4 bases at V and 6 bases at J; junction bases unmatched: 36. For the CDR3, the DNA is TGCGCCAGCAGCAGAACTCCTGACCGGCTTCCCCAAGCGGGAGCAAGGGGTGGGCGCGAGCAGTACTTC. Protein: CASSRTPDRLPQAGARGGREQYF.

The V and J genes are TRBV5-4 and TRBJ1-6; D uncertain. From germline, CDR1 is SGHNT and CDR2 YYREEE (reference sequence). Trimming shortened V by 1 base and J by 0 bases, and 8 bases separated the two germline ends. The CDR3 is 16 residues long. The CDR3 protein is CASSLIESSYNSPLHF. In DNA form, the CDR3 reads TGTGCCAGCAGCTTGATAGAAAGCTCCTATAATTCACCCCTCCACTTT.

V is TRBV5-1 and J is TRBJ1-6; 7 bases are shared with TRBD1. This CDR3 spans 16 amino acids. Germline V CDR1 and CDR2: SGHRS, YFSETQ. The junction had 5 bases not matched to a gene; V was cut back by 0 bases and J by 5 bases. Here the CDR3 DNA reads TGCGCCAGCAGCTTGGCTGACAGGGAAAATAATTCACCCCTCCACTTT. The encoded protein is CASSLADRENNSPLHF. The variable domain in full, with the rest retrieved from reference TRBV5-1 and TRBJ1-6, is KAGVTQTPRYLIKTRGQQVTLSCSPISGHRSVSWYQQTPGQGLQFLFEYFSETQRNKGNFPGRFSGRQFSNSRSEMNVSTLELGDSALYLCASSLADRENNSPLHFGNGTRLTVT.

The J gene is TRBJ2-7, the V gene TRBV6-1; TRBD1 matches at 10 bases. The CDR3 loop spans 15 amino acids. Trimming removed 5 bases from V and 4 bases from J; junction bases left unmatched: 8. Germline loops: CDR1 MNHNS, CDR2 SASEGT. CDR3 sequence reads: CASSSYGTGAYEQYF. The DNA of the CDR3 is TGTGCCAGCAGTTCCTACGGGACAGGGGCGTACGAGCAGTACTTC.

The chain couples TRBV4-3 to TRBJ2-7; D not resolved. The V and J ends lost 0 bases and 3 bases respectively, with 6 bases between them. The CDR3 spans 13 residues. The germline CDR1 and CDR2 sequences are LGHNA and YSLEER. In DNA, the CDR3 is TGCGCCAGCAGCCAAGATATTGTCTACGAGCAGTACTTC. Translated: CASSQDIVYEQYF.

This chain uses TRBV5-4 with TRBJ1-5, with D possibly TRBD1 on 5 matching bases. Trimming took off 0 bases at V and 10 bases at J, with 11 bases between the two ends. The CDR3 covers 13 residues. Germline values: CDR1 SGHNT, CDR2 YYREEE (reference sequence). CDR3 in DNA: TGTGCCAGCAGCTTGGAGGGGAGGGCTCCCCAGCATTTT. This sequence encodes CASSLEGRAPQHF.

This clone came up a few times. The V gene is TRBV30, the J gene TRBJ1-2; a possible D gene is TRBD1 (6 bases). This CDR3 region has 13 residues. V lost 0 bases to trimming and J lost 4 bases, with 9 bases between them. The germline CDR1 and CDR2 sequences are GTSNPN and SVGIG (reference sequence). CDR3 coding DNA: TGTGCCTGGAGTGTAGCCAGGGGCTATGGCTACACCTTC. Translating gives CAWSVARGYGYTF. Together with reference TRBV30 and TRBJ1-2, the CDR3 gives the full variable domain: SQTIHQWPATLVQPVGSPLSLECTVEGTSNPNLYWYRQAAGRGLQLLFYSVGIGQISSEVPQNLSASRPQDRQFILSSKKLLLSDSGFYLCAWSVARGYGYTFGSGTRLTVV.